Shown below are 19 T cell receptor beta chains from a single sample sequenced in a study of blood T cell repertoires in COVID-19. Profiled with immunoSEQ multiplex PCR; TCRdb holds only in-frame clones, not every one. The profile shows 35,000 to 40,000 clones, roughly 88% of them singletons. The source material was peripheral blood. All receptors derive from a man aged 55 to 70 with active COVID-19.

The chain joins TRBV29-1 to TRBJ1-1; 7 nucleotides align to TRBD1. The CDR3 loop spans 12 amino acids. J gave up 4 bases and V 5 bases, and 4 bases lay outside the gene matches. CDR1 is SQVTM and CDR2 is ANQGSEA in the germline V gene. This CDR3 reads CSVWPGGTEAFF. The DNA for the CDR3 is TGCAGCGTTTGGCCAGGGGGCACTGAAGCTTTCTTT.

This chain links TRBV29-1 with TRBJ1-2; a possible D gene is TRBD1 (6 bases). The CDR3 covers 15 residues. The V end lost 3 bases, the J end lost 0 bases, and 14 bases lay between the germline ends. Per the germline V gene, CDR1 is SQVTM and CDR2 is ANQGSEA. The CDR3 DNA sequence: TGCAGCGTTGATATCAGGGACACATCTAACTATGGCTACACCTTC. Translation: CSVDIRDTSNYGYTF.

This chain joins TRBV7-9 and TRBJ1-4, with 9 bases fitting TRBD1. The CDR3 covers 17 residues. CDR1 and CDR2 from the germline V gene are SEHNR and FQNEAQ (reference sequence). V lost 0 bases, J lost 4 bases, and 6 bases stayed unmatched. The CDR3 protein is CASSLAGTGNINEKLFF. The CDR3 coding sequence is TGTGCCAGCAGCTTAGCTGGGACAGGGAACATTAATGAAAAACTGTTTTTT.

A single count supports this clone. The chain has TRBV6-1 and TRBJ1-2; D not certain. The CDR3 has 13 amino acids. Germline V gene sequence: CDR1 MNHNS, CDR2 SASEGT. Trimming left V 3 bases short and J 1 base short, with 6 bases between. In nucleotides, the CDR3 is TGTGCCAGCAGTGAGTCAATTAACTATGGCTACACCTTC. This translates into CASSESINYGYTF.

This sequence joins TRBV18 and TRBJ2-1; D may be TRBD2 (6 bases). The V end was cut by 3 bases, the J end by 7 bases, with 10 bases between. This CDR3 comprises 13 residues. Germline values: CDR1 KGHSH, CDR2 LQKENI. This CDR3 is CASSPGLRNEQFF. In nucleotides, the CDR3 is TGTGCCAGCTCACCGGGACTTCGGAATGAGCAGTTCTTC.

This clone has just a few counts. The rearrangement joins TRBV27 to TRBJ1-6; TRBD1 agrees at 8 bases. V trimming: 3 bases; J trimming: 10 bases; junction bases outside the gene matches: 8. Germline V gene lookup returns CDR1 MNHEY and CDR2 SMNVEV (reference sequence). The CDR3 consists of 15 residues. CDR3 sequence: CASSFRPTGESPLHF. The CDR3 nucleotides read TGTGCCAGCAGTTTTCGCCCGACAGGGGAATCACCCCTCCACTTT.

The chain employs TRBV7-2 and TRBJ2-5, with D possibly TRBD2 on 5 matching bases. The CDR3 has 15 amino acids. Trimming took off 4 bases at V and 5 bases at J, with 17 bases between the two ends. Germline CDR1 reads SGHTA; CDR2 reads FQGNSA. The DNA of the CDR3 is TGTGCCAGCAGCTCGGTGGGCTTCGGCGGGGAGACCCAGTACTTC. This translates into CASSSVGFGGETQYF.

This clone showed up just a few times. The chain joins TRBV15 to TRBJ1-1, with 7 positions matching TRBD1. V lost 0 bases, J lost 5 bases, and 9 bases stayed unmatched. CDR1 is LNHNV and CDR2 is YYDKDF in the germline V gene (reference sequence). This CDR3 has 16 amino acids. The CDR3 nucleotides are TGTGCCACCAGCAGAGATCGTACAGGGGCAGGGACTGAAGCTTTCTTT. This codes for CATSRDRTGAGTEAFF.

The chain is built from TRBV15 and TRBJ2-7, with D possibly TRBD2 on 6 matching bases. This CDR3 has 13 residues. Germline V gene lookup returns CDR1 LNHNV and CDR2 YYDKDF (reference sequence). V dropped 7 bases and J dropped 0 bases, with 10 bases sitting between them. The CDR3 DNA follows: TGTGCCACCAACCGGGACTCCTCCTACGAGCAGTACTTC. It translates to CATNRDSSYEQYF. The variable domain in full, with the rest retrieved from reference TRBV15 and TRBJ2-7, is DAMVIQNPRYQVTQFGKPVTLSCSQTLNHNVMYWYQQKSSQAPKLLFHYYDKDFNNEADTPDNFQSRRPNTSFCFLDIRSPGLGDTAMYLCATNRDSSYEQYFGPGTRLTVT.

The chain recombines TRBV2 with TRBJ1-1; TRBD1 might be the D (5 bases). There are 13 residues in the CDR3. V gave up 5 bases and J gave up 1 base, with 8 bases separating them. From germline, CDR1 is SNHLY and CDR2 FYNNEI. The CDR3 DNA follows: TGTGCCAGCAGTAGACAGCAGAACACTGAAGCTTTCTTT. This sequence encodes CASSRQQNTEAFF. The whole variable domain, filled in from reference TRBV2 and TRBJ1-1, reads EPEVTQTPSHQVTQMGQEVILRCVPISNHLYFYWYRQILGQKVEFLVSFYNNEISEKSEIFDDQFSVERPDGSNFTLKIRSTKLEDSAMYFCASSRQQNTEAFFGQGTRLTVV.

The rearrangement links TRBV9 to TRBJ1-2; maybe TRBD1 (5 bases). This CDR3 has 14 residues. Trimming removed 2 bases at V and 4 bases at J, with 12 bases between. Per germline, CDR1 SGDLS and CDR2 YYNGEE. For the CDR3, the DNA is TGTGCCAGCAGCGTGGGGGACTCCTTCTATGGCTACACCTTC. The encoded protein is CASSVGDSFYGYTF.

This clone showed up just once. This chain connects TRBV28 to TRBJ2-7; TRBD2 matches 12 bases. This CDR3 region has 15 residues. V trimming: 4 bases; J trimming: 4 bases; junction bases outside the gene matches: 5. CDR1 and CDR2 (germline): MDHEN, SYDVKM. The CDR3: CASSSETSGRYEQYF. For the CDR3, the DNA is TGTGCCAGCAGTTCGGAGACTAGCGGGAGATACGAGCAGTACTTC.

The V gene is TRBV19, the J gene TRBJ1-2; D possibly corresponds to TRBD1 (6 bases). Trimming left V 8 bases short and J 6 bases short, with 19 bases between. Germline values: CDR1 LNHDA, CDR2 SQIVND (reference sequence). The CDR3 runs 14 residues. The chain's CDR3 is CASYGAGVSDGYTF. As DNA, the CDR3 is TGTGCCAGTTACGGGGCAGGGGTCTCCGATGGCTACACCTTC.

The rearrangement uses TRBV9 and TRBJ2-3, with a possible D match to TRBD1 (5 bases). Trimming shortened V by 0 bases and J by 0 bases, and 11 bases separated the two germline ends. The germline CDR1 and CDR2 sequences are SGDLS and YYNGEE. CDR3 length equals 16 residues. CDR3 sequence reads: CASSVGGGTSTDTQYF. The CDR3 DNA is TGTGCCAGCAGCGTAGGGGGCGGAACTAGCACAGATACGCAGTATTTT. The variable domain in full, with the rest retrieved from reference TRBV9 and TRBJ2-3, is DSGVTQTPKHLITATGQRVTLRCSPRSGDLSVYWYQQSLDQGLQFLIQYYNGEERAKGNILERFSAQQFPDLHSELNLSSLELGDSALYFCASSVGGGTSTDTQYFGPGTRLTVL.

This clone was picked up one time. The chain is built from TRBV9 and TRBJ2-2; D might be TRBD2 (7 bases). The V end lost 7 bases, the J end lost 3 bases, and 19 bases lay between the germline ends. The CDR3 totals 16 residues. Germline CDR1 reads SGDLS; CDR2 reads YYNGEE. The CDR3 nucleotides read TGTGCCAGCGCGTGGGGGCCACGGGGGGACACCGGGGAGCTGTTTTTT. It yields the protein CASAWGPRGDTGELFF.

This chain connects TRBV2 to TRBJ1-5; no reliable D call. The CDR3 is 13 amino acids. V was pared by 2 bases and J by 6 bases, with 8 bases between. The germline CDR1 and CDR2 sequences are SNHLY and FYNNEI. CDR3 region: CASSELEGQPQHF. In nucleotides, the CDR3 is TGTGCCAGCAGTGAATTGGAGGGTCAGCCCCAGCATTTT.

This clone is judged large (0.1 to 1%). V is TRBV27 and J is TRBJ2-1; 11 nucleotides agree with TRBD2. In germline, CDR1 is MNHEY, CDR2 SMNVEV (reference sequence). V was clipped by 6 bases and J by 4 bases; unmatched bases: 5. The CDR3 sequence is 15 residues long. CDR3 nucleotide sequence: TGTGCCAGCAGGGCGGGACTAGCGGCTTACAATGAGCAGTTCTTC. It is translated as CASRAGLAAYNEQFF.

V and J are TRBV7-9 and TRBJ1-6; D ambiguous. From germline, CDR1 is SEHNR and CDR2 FQNEAQ (reference sequence). V was cut by 5 bases and J by 11 bases, with 13 bases left in between. This CDR3 is built from 13 residues. The CDR3 is CASSADGIPPLHF. The CDR3 DNA follows: TGTGCCAGCAGCGCGGACGGGATCCCACCCCTCCACTTT.

This clone was seen only a few times. The chain is built from TRBV5-1 and TRBJ2-5, with 11 bases identical to TRBD2. Germline lookup yields CDR1 SGHRS and CDR2 YFSETQ. The CDR3 length is 16 residues. V gave up 2 bases and J gave up 11 bases; unmatched junction bases: 14. The CDR3 here is CASSLEPSGRPHRQYF. The CDR3 bases are TGCGCCAGCAGCTTAGAACCTAGCGGGAGGCCTCATAGGCAGTACTTC.